Listed below are T cell receptor beta chains from one sample, sequenced in a study of blood T cell repertoires in COVID-19. TCRdb's table, derived via immunoSEQ multiplex PCR, lists solely in-frame clones and lacks some. The sample contains over 150,000 clones, roughly 78% of which appear only once. Sample: PBMCs or T cells enriched from blood (not recorded which). These receptors all come from a woman in her 70s in a cohort exposed to, infected with or recovered from COVID-19 (not recorded which). The CDR3 runs from the conserved cysteine through the conserved F or W. A D gene is named only where the DNA matches it firmly. Not every row has a clone size; where given, it reads once, few, many or a size class.

cdr3_aa	cdr3_nt	d_call	clone_size	cdr3_length	v_call	j_call
CASSPPWTRGYTF	TGTGCCAGCAGCCCTCCCTGGACTCGGGGCTACACCTTC	NA	NA	13	TRBV21-1	TRBJ1-2
CASSQGTGVPDTQYF	TGTGCCAGCAGCCAAGGGACAGGGGTCCCAGATACGCAGTATTTT	TRBD1	NA	15	TRBV14	TRBJ2-3
CASSYRQGVGTGELFF	TGTGCCAGCAGTTACCGACAGGGGGTGGGCACCGGGGAGCTGTTTTTT	TRBD1	NA	16	TRBV6-6	TRBJ2-2
CASRDDGGGYGYTF	TGTGCCAGCAGAGACGACGGCGGCGGCTATGGCTACACCTTC	NA	NA	14	TRBV27	TRBJ1-2
CASSQDQGRGYTF	TGTGCCAGCAGCCAAGACCAGGGGCGAGGCTACACCTTC	NA	NA	13	TRBV3-1/TRBV3-2	TRBJ1-2
CASERGPGFNSPLHF	TGTGCCTCCGAGCGGGGGCCGGGCTTTAACTCACCCCTCCACTTT	NA	few	15	TRBV6-5	TRBJ1-6
CASSGGTSVHEQYF	TGTGCCAGCAGCGGCGGGACTAGCGTCCACGAGCAGTACTTC	TRBD2	NA	14	TRBV9	TRBJ2-7
CASSPPPGAAYEQYF	TGTGCCAGCTCACCACCCCCAGGGGCCGCCTACGAGCAGTACTTC	NA	once	15	TRBV18	TRBJ2-7
CATSRVASGGLGEQFF	TGTGCCACCAGCAGAGTAGCGAGCGGGGGCTTGGGGGAGCAGTTCTTC	TRBD2	NA	16	TRBV15	TRBJ2-1
CASSLLGGRGYDEQFF	TGTGCCAGCAGCTTATTAGGAGGCAGGGGGTACGATGAGCAGTTCTTC	TRBD1	NA	16	TRBV11-3	TRBJ2-1
CASSLAQYEQYF	TGTGCCAGCAGCTTAGCTCAATACGAGCAGTACTTC	NA	few	12	TRBV7-9	TRBJ2-7
CASSQHQNRGRSGNTIYF	TGTGCCAGCAGCCAACACCAGAACAGGGGAAGGTCTGGAAACACCATATATTTT	TRBD1	NA	18	TRBV4-2	TRBJ1-3
CATSRDWGGQTYEQYF	TGTGCCACCAGCAGAGATTGGGGGGGGCAGACCTACGAGCAGTACTTC	NA	NA	16	TRBV15	TRBJ2-7
CASSLGTGDGGYGYTF	TGTGCCAGCAGTCTAGGGACAGGGGACGGGGGCTATGGCTACACCTTC	TRBD1	NA	16	TRBV2	TRBJ1-2
CAWSKGWETDTQYF	TGTGCCTGGTCCAAAGGGTGGGAGACAGATACGCAGTATTTT	NA	NA	14	TRBV30	TRBJ2-3
CASSRVEGGEAFF	TGTGCCAGCAGCCGGGTCGAGGGTGGTGAAGCTTTCTTT	NA	few	13	TRBV3-1/TRBV3-2	TRBJ1-1
CASRQDRSSYNSPLHF	TGTGCCAGCAGGCAAGACAGGAGCTCCTATAATTCACCCCTCCACTTT	NA	NA	16	TRBV28	TRBJ1-6
CASSSGGLAGGHSEQFF	TGTGCCAGCAGCTCAGGGGGCCTAGCGGGAGGGCACAGTGAGCAGTTCTTC	TRBD2	NA	17	TRBV11-2	TRBJ2-1
CASSQVSGLAYNEQFF	TGCGCCAGCAGCCAAGTCTCGGGACTAGCCTACAATGAGCAGTTCTTC	TRBD2	NA	16	TRBV4-3	TRBJ2-1
CASSQRDRGSLGEQFF	TGTGCCAGCAGCCAACGGGACAGGGGGTCTTTGGGTGAGCAGTTCTTC	TRBD1	few	16	TRBV3-1/TRBV3-2	TRBJ2-1
CASSSDGGWGYTF	TGTGCCAGCAGCTCAGATGGAGGGTGGGGCTACACCTTC	NA	NA	13	TRBV6-5	TRBJ1-2
CAVSDPTTDTQYF	TGTGCCGTGAGCGATCCTACCACAGATACGCAGTATTTT	NA	NA	13	TRBV27	TRBJ2-3